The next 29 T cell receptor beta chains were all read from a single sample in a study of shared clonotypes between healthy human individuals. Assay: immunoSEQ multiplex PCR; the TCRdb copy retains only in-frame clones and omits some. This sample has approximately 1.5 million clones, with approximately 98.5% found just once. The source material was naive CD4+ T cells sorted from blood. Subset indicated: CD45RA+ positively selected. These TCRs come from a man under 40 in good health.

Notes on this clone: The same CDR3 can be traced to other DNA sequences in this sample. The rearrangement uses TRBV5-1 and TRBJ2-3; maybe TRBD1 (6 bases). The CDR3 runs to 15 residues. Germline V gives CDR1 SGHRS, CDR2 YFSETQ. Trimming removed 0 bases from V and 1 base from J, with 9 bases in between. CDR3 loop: CASSLVAGGTDTQYF. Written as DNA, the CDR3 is TGCGCCAGCAGCTTGGTAGCAGGGGGCACAGATACGCAGTATTTT.

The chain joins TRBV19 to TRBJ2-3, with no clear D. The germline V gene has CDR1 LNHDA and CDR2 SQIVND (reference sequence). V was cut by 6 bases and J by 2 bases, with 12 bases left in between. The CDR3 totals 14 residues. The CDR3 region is CASSILTYTDTQYF. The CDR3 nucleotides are TGTGCCAGTAGCATCCTCACTTACACAGATACGCAGTATTTT.

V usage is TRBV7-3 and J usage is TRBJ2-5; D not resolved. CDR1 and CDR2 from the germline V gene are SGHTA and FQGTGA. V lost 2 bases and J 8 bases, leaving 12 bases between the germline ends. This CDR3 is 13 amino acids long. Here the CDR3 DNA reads TGTGCCAGCAGCTTAGAAGTTCGTGGTACCCAGTACTTC. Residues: CASSLEVRGTQYF.

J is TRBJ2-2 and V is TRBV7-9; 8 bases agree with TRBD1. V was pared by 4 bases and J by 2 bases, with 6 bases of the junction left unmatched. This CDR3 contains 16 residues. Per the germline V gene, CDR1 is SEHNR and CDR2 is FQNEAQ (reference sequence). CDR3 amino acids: CASSSAGTGNTGELFF. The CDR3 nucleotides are TGTGCCAGCAGCTCAGCCGGGACAGGCAACACCGGGGAGCTGTTTTTT.

For the CDR3, the DNA is TGCGCCAGCAGCTTGGTTGGGGACAGGGGGTTCGAGCAGTACTTC. Translation: CASSLVGDRGFEQYF. This chain joins TRBV5-1 and TRBJ2-7; 11 nucleotides match TRBD1. Germline CDR1 is SGHRS and CDR2 is YFSETQ. The CDR3 runs to 15 residues. Trimming at V came to 0 bases and at J to 6 bases, leaving 5 bases not matched to a gene.

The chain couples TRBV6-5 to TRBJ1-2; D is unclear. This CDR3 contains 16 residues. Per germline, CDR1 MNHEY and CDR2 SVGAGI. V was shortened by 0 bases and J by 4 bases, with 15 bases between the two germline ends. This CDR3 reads CASSYSTGPYSYGYTF. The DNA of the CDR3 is TGTGCCAGCAGTTACTCGACGGGTCCTTATTCCTATGGCTACACCTTC.

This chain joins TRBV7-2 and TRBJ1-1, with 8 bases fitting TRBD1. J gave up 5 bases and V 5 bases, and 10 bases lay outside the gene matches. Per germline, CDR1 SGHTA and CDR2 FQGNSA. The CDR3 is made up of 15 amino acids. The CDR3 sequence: CASSRYRGRRTEAFF. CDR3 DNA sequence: TGTGCCAGCAGCCGATACAGGGGGAGGAGAACTGAAGCTTTCTTT.

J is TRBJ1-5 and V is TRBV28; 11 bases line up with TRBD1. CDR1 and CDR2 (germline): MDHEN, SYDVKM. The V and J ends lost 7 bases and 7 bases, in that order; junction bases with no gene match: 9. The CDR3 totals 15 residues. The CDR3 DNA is TGTGCCAGCACCCCTCGCTGGACAGGGGGCCAGCCCCAGCATTTT. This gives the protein CASTPRWTGGQPQHF.

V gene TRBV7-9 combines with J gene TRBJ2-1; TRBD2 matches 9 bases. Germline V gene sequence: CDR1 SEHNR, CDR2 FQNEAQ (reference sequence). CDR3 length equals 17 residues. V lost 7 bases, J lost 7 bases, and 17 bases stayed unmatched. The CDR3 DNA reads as TGTGCCAGCACCAATTACCCTAGCGGGATGAGTAGAAATGAGCAGTTCTTC. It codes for CASTNYPSGMSRNEQFF. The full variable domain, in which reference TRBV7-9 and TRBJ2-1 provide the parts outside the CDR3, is DTGVSQNPRHKITKRGQNVTFRCDPISEHNRLYWYRQTLGQGPEFLTYFQNEAQLEKSRLLSDRFSAERPKGSFSTLEIQRTEQGDSAMYLCASTNYPSGMSRNEQFFGPGTRLTVL.

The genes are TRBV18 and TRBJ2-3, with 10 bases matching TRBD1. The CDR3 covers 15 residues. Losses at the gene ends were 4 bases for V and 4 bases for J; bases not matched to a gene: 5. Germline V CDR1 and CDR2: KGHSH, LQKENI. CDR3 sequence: CASSLRTGGSDTQYF. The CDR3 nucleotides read TGTGCCAGCTCACTACGGACAGGGGGTTCAGATACGCAGTATTTT.

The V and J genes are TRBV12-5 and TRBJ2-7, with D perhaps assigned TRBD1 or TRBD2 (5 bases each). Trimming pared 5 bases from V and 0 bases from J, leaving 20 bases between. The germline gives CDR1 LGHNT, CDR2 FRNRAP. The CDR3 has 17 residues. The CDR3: CASGPHLRDRSSYEQYF. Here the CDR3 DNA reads TGTGCTAGTGGTCCCCACCTCCGGGACCGGAGCTCCTACGAGCAGTACTTC. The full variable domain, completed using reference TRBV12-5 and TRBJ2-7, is DARVTQTPRHKVTEMGQEVTMRCQPILGHNTVFWYRQTMMQGLELLAYFRNRAPLDDSGMPKDRFSAEMPDATLATLKIQPSEPRDSAVYFCASGPHLRDRSSYEQYFGPGTRLTVT.

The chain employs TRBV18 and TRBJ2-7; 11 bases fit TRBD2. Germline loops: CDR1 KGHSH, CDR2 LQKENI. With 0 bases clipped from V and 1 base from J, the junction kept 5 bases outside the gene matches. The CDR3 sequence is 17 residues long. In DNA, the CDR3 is TGTGCCAGCTCACCACCGACTAGCGGGGCTGTATCCTACGAGCAGTACTTC. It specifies CASSPPTSGAVSYEQYF. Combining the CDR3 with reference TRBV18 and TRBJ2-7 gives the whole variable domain NAGVMQNPRHLVRRRGQEARLRCSPMKGHSHVYWYRQLPEEGLKFMVYLQKENIIDESGMPKERFSAEFPKEGPSILRIQQVVRGDSAAYFCASSPPTSGAVSYEQYFGPGTRLTVT.

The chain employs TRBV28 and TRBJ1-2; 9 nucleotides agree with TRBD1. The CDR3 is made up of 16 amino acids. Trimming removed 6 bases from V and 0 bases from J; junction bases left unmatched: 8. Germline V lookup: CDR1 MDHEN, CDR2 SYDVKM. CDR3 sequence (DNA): TGTGCCAGCAGCGACTCGACAGGGGGAACTAACTATGGCTACACCTTC. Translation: CASSDSTGGTNYGYTF.

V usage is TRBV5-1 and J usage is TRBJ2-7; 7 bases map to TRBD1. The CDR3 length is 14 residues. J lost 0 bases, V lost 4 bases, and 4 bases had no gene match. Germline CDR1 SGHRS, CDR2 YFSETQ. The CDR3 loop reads CASSRQGASYEQYF. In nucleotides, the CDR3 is TGCGCCAGCAGCCGACAGGGCGCCTCCTACGAGCAGTACTTC.

For the CDR3, the DNA is TGTGCCAGCAGCCCCAACCAGGCTTGGGGCACTGAAGCTTTCTTT. The encoded protein is CASSPNQAWGTEAFF. The chain uses TRBV6-5 and TRBJ1-1; no clear D gene. V was shortened by 6 bases and J by 4 bases, with 18 bases between the two germline ends. CDR3 length: 15 amino acids. CDR1 and CDR2 from the germline V gene are MNHEY and SVGAGI.

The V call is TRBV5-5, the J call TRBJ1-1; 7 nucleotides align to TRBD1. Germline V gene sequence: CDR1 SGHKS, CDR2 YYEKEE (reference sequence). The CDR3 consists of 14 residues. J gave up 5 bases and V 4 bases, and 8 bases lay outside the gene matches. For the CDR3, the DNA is TGTGCCAGCAGCCCACTTCAGGGGGGGACTGAAGCTTTCTTT. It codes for CASSPLQGGTEAFF.

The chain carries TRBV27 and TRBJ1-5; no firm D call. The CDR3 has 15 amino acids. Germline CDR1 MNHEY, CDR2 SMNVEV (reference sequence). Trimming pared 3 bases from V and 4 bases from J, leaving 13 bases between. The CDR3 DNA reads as TGTGCCAGCAGTTTTGCCCAGAACCCAAATCAGCCCCAGCATTTT. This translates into CASSFAQNPNQPQHF.

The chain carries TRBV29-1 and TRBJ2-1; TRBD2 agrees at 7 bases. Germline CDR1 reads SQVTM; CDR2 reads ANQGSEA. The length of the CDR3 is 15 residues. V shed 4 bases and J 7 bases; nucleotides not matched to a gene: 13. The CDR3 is CSVARRLAVRNEQFF. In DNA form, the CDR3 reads TGCAGCGTTGCCCGCCGGCTAGCGGTCCGAAATGAGCAGTTCTTC.

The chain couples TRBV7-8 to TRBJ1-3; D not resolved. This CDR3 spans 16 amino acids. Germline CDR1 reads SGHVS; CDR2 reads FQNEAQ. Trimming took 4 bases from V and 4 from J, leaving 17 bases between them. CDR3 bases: TGTGCCAGCAGCTCGAGGCCCGTCAAAGCAGGAAACACCATATATTTT. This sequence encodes CASSSRPVKAGNTIYF.

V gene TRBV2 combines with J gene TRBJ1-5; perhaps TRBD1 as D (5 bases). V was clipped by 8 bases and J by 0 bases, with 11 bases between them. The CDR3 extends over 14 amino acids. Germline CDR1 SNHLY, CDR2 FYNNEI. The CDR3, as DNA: TGTGCCAGCGTTCAGGGAAATAGCAATCAGCCCCAGCATTTT. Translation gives CASVQGNSNQPQHF.

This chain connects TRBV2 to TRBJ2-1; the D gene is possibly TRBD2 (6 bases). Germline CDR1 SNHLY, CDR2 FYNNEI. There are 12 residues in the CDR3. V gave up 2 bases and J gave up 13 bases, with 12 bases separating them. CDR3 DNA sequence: TGTGCCAGCAGTGAACTATCGGGAGCACAGTTCTTC. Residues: CASSELSGAQFF.

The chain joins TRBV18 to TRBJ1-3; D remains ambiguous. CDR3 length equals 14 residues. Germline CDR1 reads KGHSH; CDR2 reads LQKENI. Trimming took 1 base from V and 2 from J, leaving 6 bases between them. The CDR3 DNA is TGTGCCAGCTCACCACTGGACGCTGGAAACACCATATATTTT. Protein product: CASSPLDAGNTIYF. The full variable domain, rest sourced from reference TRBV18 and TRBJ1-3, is NAGVMQNPRHLVRRRGQEARLRCSPMKGHSHVYWYRQLPEEGLKFMVYLQKENIIDESGMPKERFSAEFPKEGPSILRIQQVVRGDSAAYFCASSPLDAGNTIYFGEGSWLTVV.

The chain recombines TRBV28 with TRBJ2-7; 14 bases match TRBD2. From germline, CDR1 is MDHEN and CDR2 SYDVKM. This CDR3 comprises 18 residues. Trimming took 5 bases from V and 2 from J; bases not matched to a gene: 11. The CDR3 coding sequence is TGTGCCAGCAGTCTGGGGGGACTAGCGGGAGATAGGACCTACGAGCAGTACTTC. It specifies CASSLGGLAGDRTYEQYF. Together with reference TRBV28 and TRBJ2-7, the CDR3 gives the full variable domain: DVKVTQSSRYLVKRTGEKVFLECVQDMDHENMFWYRQDPGLGLRLIYFSYDVKMKEKGDIPEGYSVSREKKERFSLILESASTNQTSMYLCASSLGGLAGDRTYEQYFGPGTRLTVT.

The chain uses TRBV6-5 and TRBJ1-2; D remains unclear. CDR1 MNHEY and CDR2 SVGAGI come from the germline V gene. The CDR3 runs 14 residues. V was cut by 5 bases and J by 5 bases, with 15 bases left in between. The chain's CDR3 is CASSPDGRPYGYTF. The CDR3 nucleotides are TGTGCCAGCAGTCCGGACGGGAGACCTTATGGCTACACCTTC.

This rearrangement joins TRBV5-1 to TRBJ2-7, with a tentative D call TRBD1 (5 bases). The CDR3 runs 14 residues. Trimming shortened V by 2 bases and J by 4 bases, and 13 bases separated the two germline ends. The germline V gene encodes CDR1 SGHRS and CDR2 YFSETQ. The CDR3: CASSFPGRAYEQYF. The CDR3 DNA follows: TGCGCCAGCAGCTTCCCGGGCAGGGCTTACGAGCAGTACTTC.

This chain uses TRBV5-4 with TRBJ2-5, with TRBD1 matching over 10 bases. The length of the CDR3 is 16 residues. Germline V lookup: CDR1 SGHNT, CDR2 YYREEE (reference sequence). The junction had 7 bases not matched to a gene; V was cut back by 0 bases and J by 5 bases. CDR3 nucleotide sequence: TGTGCCAGCAGCTTGGGGGGACAGGGGCTCGGGGAGACCCAGTACTTC. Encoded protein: CASSLGGQGLGETQYF.

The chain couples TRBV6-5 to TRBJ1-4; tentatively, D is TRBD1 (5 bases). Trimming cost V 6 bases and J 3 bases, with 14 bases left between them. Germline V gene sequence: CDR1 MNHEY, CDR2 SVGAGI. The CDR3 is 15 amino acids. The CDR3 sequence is CASSLTGPSNEKLFF. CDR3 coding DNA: TGTGCCAGCAGCCTGACGGGACCCTCTAATGAAAAACTGTTTTTT.

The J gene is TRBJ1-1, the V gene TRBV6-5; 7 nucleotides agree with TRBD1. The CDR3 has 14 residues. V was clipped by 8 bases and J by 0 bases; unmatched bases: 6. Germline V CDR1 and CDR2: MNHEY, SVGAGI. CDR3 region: CASGYRGVNTEAFF. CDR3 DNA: TGTGCCAGCGGCTACAGGGGTGTGAACACTGAAGCTTTCTTT.

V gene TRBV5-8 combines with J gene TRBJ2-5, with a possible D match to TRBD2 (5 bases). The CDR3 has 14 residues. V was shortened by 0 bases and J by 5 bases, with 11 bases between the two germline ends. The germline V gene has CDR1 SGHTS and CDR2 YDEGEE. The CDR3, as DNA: TGTGCCAGCAGCTTGGCCGGGGTTAAGGAGACCCAGTACTTC. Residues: CASSLAGVKETQYF.